In its sample, the clone carrying this T cell receptor beta chain was seen once. Antigen unknown. The study ran its PCR with 60 Vbeta and 13 Jbeta primers. Sequencing was performed with immunoSEQ multiplex PCR; in TCRdb, only in-frame clones are kept and a portion is missing. The sample yields around 64,000 clones, 65% to 80% seen once. The data were obtained in a study of cytomegalovirus exposure and HLA in healthy donors. The V gene's germline CDR1 is MDHEN and CDR2 SYDVKM. The V gene lost 2 bases and the J gene lost 5 bases, with 6 bases spanning the gap. The length of the CDR3 is 13 residues. The study's findings and limits: In a later analysis, at a false discovery rate of 0.05, some 15,000 TCR beta sequences were associated with HLA alleles. Productive status was seen about 90% or about 30% of the time for most TCR beta V segments in an earlier analysis. Most subjects had HLA-A and HLA-B alleles reportedly predicted accurately by TCR beta sequences.

Sequencing was performed on PBMCs. The chain joins TRBV28 to TRBJ2-2, with D unclear. The sequence came from a man aged 25-45 years in good health and CMV-seropositive. The DNA of the CDR3 is TGTGCCAGCAGTTTAGGTGCGACCGGGGAGCTGTTTTTT. Protein sequence: CASSLGATGELFF.